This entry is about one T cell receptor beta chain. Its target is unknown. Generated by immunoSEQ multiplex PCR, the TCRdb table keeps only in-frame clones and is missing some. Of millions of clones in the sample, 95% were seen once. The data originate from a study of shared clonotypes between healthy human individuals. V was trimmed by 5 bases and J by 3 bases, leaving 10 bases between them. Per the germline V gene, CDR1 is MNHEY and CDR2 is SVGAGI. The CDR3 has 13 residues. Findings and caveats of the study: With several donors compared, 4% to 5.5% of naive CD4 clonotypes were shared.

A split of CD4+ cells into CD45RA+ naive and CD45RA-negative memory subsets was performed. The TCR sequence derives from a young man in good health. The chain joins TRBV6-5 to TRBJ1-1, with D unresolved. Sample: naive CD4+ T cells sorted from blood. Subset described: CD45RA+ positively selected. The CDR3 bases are TGTGCCAGCAGTCTGGAGCAGGACACTGAAGCTTTCTTT. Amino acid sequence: CASSLEQDTEAFF.